What follows is one T cell receptor (beta chain) and its context. Original processing methods: Amplification of reference gene primers was used by the study to estimate nucleated cell counts. Here immunoSEQ multiplex PCR was the method, and the copy in TCRdb shows in-frame clones only, minus some. That table furnishes V, J and clone size, whereas the DNA furnished D and trimming. Found here are 210,000 or so clones, about 92% of them singletons; the top ten hold 1.2%. The data derive from a study of blood T cell repertoires in COVID-19. The sample taken for sequencing was peripheral blood. The source is a man between 25 and 39 years old with acute or convalescent COVID-19.

The CDR3 bases are TGCGCCAGCAGTGAGTCCAGGTTCTCCTACGAGCAGTACTTC. Residues: CASSESRFSYEQYF. The chain is built from TRBV10-1 and TRBJ2-7; D uncertain. The CDR3 contains 14 residues. Trimming removed 0 bases from V and 0 bases from J, with 6 bases in between. Germline lookup yields CDR1 WNHNN and CDR2 SYGVQD (reference sequence).